Listed here are 2 T cell receptor beta chains from one sample, sequenced in a study of identical twins. In TCRdb, the 5' RACE reads were re-called with MiXCR into one record per CDR3 protein. There are hundreds of thousands of distinct CDR3 sequences in the sample; roughly 6% occur only once, and 1.5% to 2% lies in the top ten. Sequences were obtained from naive T cells sorted from blood. The receptors here all came from a man between 18 and 35 years old in good health.

This clonotype came up many times. The CDR3 coding sequence is TGCAGCGTTGAAGATAAACAGGGGCAAGAGACCCAGTACTTC. It codes for CSVEDKQGQETQYF. The genes are TRBV29-1 and TRBJ2-5, with 7 bases fitting TRBD1. The germline V gene encodes CDR1 SQVTM and CDR2 ANQGSEA. The length of the CDR3 is 14 residues. V lost 0 bases, J lost 2 bases, and 3 bases stayed unmatched.

The table lists this clonotype with many counts. CDR3 in amino acids: CSAEPLGDPETQYF. In DNA, the CDR3 is TGCAGTGCTGAACCGTTAGGGGATCCAGAGACCCAGTACTTC. The rearrangement uses TRBV20-1 and TRBJ2-5, with a tentative D call TRBD1 (5 bases). CDR1 and CDR2 from the germline V gene are DFQATT and SNEGSKA (reference sequence). The CDR3 is 14 residues long. Trimming left V 5 bases short and J 4 bases short, with 17 bases between.